This is a list of T cell receptor beta chains from one sample in a study of OX40 agonist ivuxolimab in advanced cancers. Data came from immunoSEQ multiplex PCR; TCRdb stores just in-frame clones and leaves some out. The table records roughly 53,000 clones, about nine tenths of them present only once. This specimen was CD4+ or CD8+ T cells sorted from blood, taken in a trial of the OX40 agonist ivuxolimab. Receptors were obtained from an adult with an advanced solid tumor such as melanoma, head and neck, liver or kidney cancer. The CDR3 runs from the conserved cysteine through the conserved F or W. The D gene is left open where the match is weak. The size entry is marked missing in some rows and otherwise reads once, few, many or a size class.

J gene | D gene | clone size | V gene | CDR3 DNA | CDR3 protein
TRBJ1-2 | - | - | TRBV6-1 | TGTGCCAGCAGTTCAGGGACCGGCGGGATTGGCTACACCTTC | CASSSGTGGIGYTF
TRBJ1-1 | - | - | TRBV6-4 | TGTGCCAGCAGAAATAAGGGTGAAGCTTTCTTT | CASRNKGEAFF
TRBJ1-2 | - | - | TRBV6-6 | TGTGCCAGCAGTTACTCAGGGGAGTATGGCTACACCTTC | CASSYSGEYGYTF
TRBJ2-3 | TRBD1 | - | TRBV2 | TGTGCCAGCAGGGGACAGGGAGGGACAGATACGCAGTATTTT | CASRGQGGTDTQYF
TRBJ2-7 | - | once | TRBV23-1 | TGCGCCAGCCCCCCATCCTGCCCCCAACAGGGTATTAGCTACGAGCAGTACTTC | CASPPSCPQQGISYEQYF
TRBJ2-1 | - | - | TRBV5-4 | TGTGCCAGCAGAAGCGCAACTAGGAGAGACAATGAGCAGTTCTTC | CASRSATRRDNEQFF
TRBJ2-1 | TRBD2 | - | TRBV5-1 | TGCGCCAGCAGCTTGGCTCTAGCGGCCAATGAGCAGTTCTTC | CASSLALAANEQFF
TRBJ2-5 | - | once | TRBV7-2 | TGTGCCAGCAGCTTAGGCCGGCAGGGAGTGAGAGAGACCCAGTACTTC | CASSLGRQGVRETQYF
TRBJ1-2 | - | - | TRBV6-5 | TGTGCCAGCAGCCCCGTACTCTCATTTGGTGGCTACACCTTC | CASSPVLSFGGYTF
TRBJ1-4 | - | - | TRBV10-3 | TGTGCCATCAGTGAGTCTGGACAGAATGAAAAACTGTTTTTT | CAISESGQNEKLFF
TRBJ2-1 | TRBD1 | - | TRBV12-5 | TGTGCTAGTGGACCGGACAGGGGCCCCATGGAGCAGTTCTTC | CASGPDRGPMEQFF
TRBJ1-1 | - | once | TRBV28 | TGTGCCAGCAGTTCGGGACTCGTCGCTGAAGCTTTCTTT | CASSSGLVAEAFF
TRBJ2-1 | TRBD2 | - | TRBV5-5 | TGTGCCAGCAGTTTAGCCCCTAGCGGGAGCTCCTACAATGAGCAGTTCTTC | CASSLAPSGSSYNEQFF
TRBJ2-2 | TRBD1 | - | TRBV7-8 | TGTGCCAGCACCCGAAGCTGGACAGGGGACACCGGGGAGCTGTTTTTT | CASTRSWTGDTGELFF
TRBJ2-1 | TRBD2 | once | TRBV4-2 | TGTGCCAGCAGCCAAGATTTGGGGGTGGTAGCGGGGCAAAATGAGCAGTTCTTC | CASSQDLGVVAGQNEQFF
TRBJ1-5 | - | - | TRBV18 | TGTGCCAGCTCACCGTCTCAGGGAGAGGTCCAGCCCCAGCATTTT | CASSPSQGEVQPQHF
TRBJ2-6 | - | - | TRBV10-1 | TGCGCCAGCAGTGAGTCTTGGGGGTACCCCCGGACTGGGGCCAACGTCCTGACTTTC | CASSESWGYPRTGANVLTF
TRBJ2-5 | - | - | TRBV18 | TGTGCCAGCTCACCGCCAGTCCCAGAAGAGACCCAGTACTTC | CASSPPVPEETQYF
TRBJ1-1 | - | - | TRBV6-9 | TGTGCCAGCAGTTATAAGGTCACATCAAACACTGAAGCTTTCTTT | CASSYKVTSNTEAFF
TRBJ2-7 | - | once | TRBV20-1 | TGCAGTGCCTGGACTCACGAGGTTGACTTC | CSAWTHEVDF
TRBJ2-1 | - | - | TRBV27 | TGTGCCAGCAGTTTAGTCGGTAGCGATGAGCAGTTCTTC | CASSLVGSDEQFF
TRBJ2-3 | TRBD2 | - | TRBV28 | TGTGCCAGCAGTTCGCTCCGGTACAGTGCGGGACTAGCGGGATCTGATACGCAGTATTTT | CASSSLRYSAGLAGSDTQYF
TRBJ2-7 | TRBD2 | - | TRBV4-2 | TGTGCCAGCAATAACGGACTAGCGGGAGGCTACGAGCAGTACTTC | CASNNGLAGGYEQYF
TRBJ2-7 | - | - | TRBV2 | TGTGCCAGCAGTGGGAGTGCTGTTGGACGGGCCTACGAGCAGTACTTC | CASSGSAVGRAYEQYF